The 32 T cell receptor beta chains below were found in one sample sequenced in a study of blood T cells in healthy people across ages. Next came a second PCR, run for about 7 to 12 cycles, which used a sample-barcoded 5' primer along with a J-beta primer mix. TCRdb processed the 5' RACE reads anew with MiXCR; each CDR3 protein has one entry. The sample lists a few hundred thousand distinct CDR3 sequences, 25% to 30% occurring once. Sequenced material: blood. Receptor source: a woman aged 70-85 years in good health.

A few counts support this clonotype. This rearrangement joins TRBV9 to TRBJ1-3; D perhaps matches TRBD1 (5 bases). Germline V gives CDR1 SGDLS, CDR2 YYNGEE. The CDR3 runs 14 residues. V was clipped by 0 bases and J by 3 bases, with 7 bases between them. In DNA, the CDR3 is TGTGCCAGCAGCGTAGAGGGGAATGGAAACACCATATATTTT. This translates into CASSVEGNGNTIYF.

This clonotype was counted once. The V call is TRBV6-2 or TRBV6-3, the J call TRBJ1-2; possible D gene TRBD1, 5 bases. This CDR3 is built from 14 residues. Germline V lookup: CDR1 MNHEY, CDR2 SVGEGT. V gave up 6 bases and J gave up 4 bases, with 15 bases separating them. The CDR3 loop is CASRGDVNLYGYTF. CDR3 DNA sequence: TGTGCCAGCAGAGGGGACGTGAACCTCTATGGCTACACCTTC.

With respect to this clonotype: One junction end does not reproduce the germline sequence, and a read error may be involved. This chain links TRBV6-5 with TRBJ2-7; D gene ambiguous. This CDR3 comprises 16 residues. Germline assignment: CDR1 MNHEY and CDR2 SVGAGI. The CDR3 is CASSYTSSSQTYEQYF. In nucleotides, the CDR3 is TGCGCCAGCAGTTACACCAGTAGCTCGCAGACCTACGAGCAGTACTTC.

This clonotype occurred many times. This chain joins TRBV4-2 and TRBJ2-5; 12 bases fit TRBD2. The J segment lost 0 bases and the V segment lost 4 bases, leaving 3 bases of the junction unmatched. The CDR3 is 16 residues long. Germline lookup yields CDR1 LGHNA and CDR2 YNFKEQ. Here the CDR3 reads CASSLGLAGNQETQYF. The CDR3 DNA sequence: TGTGCCAGCAGCCTTGGACTAGCGGGAAACCAAGAGACCCAGTACTTC.

V and J are TRBV19 and TRBJ2-7; either TRBD1 or TRBD2 may fit D (6 bases each). V gave up 2 bases and J gave up 2 bases, with 13 bases separating them. The CDR3 covers 15 residues. Looked up from germline, CDR1 is LNHDA and CDR2 is SQIVND (reference sequence). For the CDR3, the DNA is TGTGCCAGTAGTATATCTCCCCGGGGGCCCTACGAGCAGTACTTC. Translation: CASSISPRGPYEQYF.

In this sample, this clonotype turned up a few times. V gene TRBV6-2 or TRBV6-3 combines with J gene TRBJ2-1, with D possibly being TRBD2 (5 bases). The CDR3 runs 16 residues. V was pared by 0 bases and J by 5 bases, with 14 bases between. Germline loops: CDR1 MNHEY, CDR2 SVGEGT. CDR3 coding DNA: TGTGCCAGCAGTTACTCACGGGGAGCGGTCCACAATGAGCAGTTCTTC. Residues: CASSYSRGAVHNEQFF.

This clonotype was picked up a small number of times. V gene TRBV6-1 combines with J gene TRBJ2-6; TRBD1 might be the D (6 bases). Germline V lookup: CDR1 MNHNS, CDR2 SASEGT. Trimming removed 7 bases at V and 0 bases at J, with 13 bases between. CDR3 length: 16 residues. The CDR3: CASTPDRYSGANVLTF. CDR3 sequence (DNA): TGTGCCAGCACCCCGGACAGATACTCTGGGGCCAACGTCCTGACTTTC.

V and J are TRBV27 and TRBJ2-1; 15 bases fit TRBD2. With 4 bases clipped from V and 3 bases from J, the junction kept 4 bases outside the gene matches. Germline CDR1 is MNHEY and CDR2 is SMNVEV (reference sequence). The CDR3 spans 17 residues. Written as DNA, the CDR3 is TGTGCCAGCAGTTACCCGGGACTAGCGGGGGGCTACAATGAGCAGTTCTTC. Residues: CASSYPGLAGGYNEQFF.

The chain recombines TRBV20-1 with TRBJ2-4; D not resolved. Germline values: CDR1 DFQATT, CDR2 SNEGSKA (reference sequence). The CDR3 spans 12 residues. V lost 0 bases to trimming and J lost 8 bases, with 8 bases between them. The CDR3 loop reads CSARDWLHIQYF. The CDR3 nucleotides are TGCAGTGCTAGAGATTGGCTTCACATTCAGTACTTC.

Only a few counts were recorded for this clonotype. The chain recombines TRBV6-6 with TRBJ2-1, with 7 positions matching TRBD1. The J call could be wrong; TRBJ2-5 is a better fit for the DNA end. In germline, CDR1 is MNHNY, CDR2 SVGAGI (reference sequence). The CDR3 has 15 amino acids. CDR3 loop: CASSKQTGRGETQYF. CDR3 bases: TGTGCCAGCAGTAAACAGACAGGGCGAGGGGAGACCCAGTACTTC.

The table lists this clonotype with a few counts. The chain has TRBV12-3 or TRBV12-4 and TRBJ2-1; D unresolved. The CDR3 is 14 amino acids. Trimming stripped 5 bases from V and 8 bases from J, with 16 bases between. The CDR3 DNA follows: TGTGCCAGCAGTACCCGGTGGGAAGGCGATGAGCAGTTCTTC. It is translated as CASSTRWEGDEQFF.

This clonotype was detected only a few times. The chain joins TRBV18 to TRBJ2-2; D unclear. Germline V gene lookup returns CDR1 KGHSH and CDR2 LQKENI. The CDR3 spans 15 residues. V was cut by 3 bases and J by 0 bases, with 8 bases left in between. The CDR3 region is CASSPGRANTGELFF. The CDR3 region has the DNA TGTGCCAGCTCACCTGGACGGGCGAACACCGGGGAGCTGTTTTTT. Full variable domain (rest looked up from reference TRBV18 and TRBJ2-2): NAGVMQNPRHLVRRRGQEARLRCSPMKGHSHVYWYRQLPEEGLKFMVYLQKENIIDESGMPKERFSAEFPKEGPSILRIQQVVRGDSAAYFCASSPGRANTGELFFGEGSRLTVL.

V gene TRBV2 combines with J gene TRBJ2-5, with D tentatively TRBD1 or TRBD2 (5 bases each). The germline V and J ends were trimmed by 3 bases and 4 bases, with 15 bases remaining between them. The CDR3 consists of 15 residues. Germline V lookup: CDR1 SNHLY, CDR2 FYNNEI. As DNA, the CDR3 is TGTGCCAGCAGTGATTTTGCCGGGACCCGAGAGACCCAGTACTTC. This gives the protein CASSDFAGTRETQYF.

This rearrangement joins TRBV7-2 to TRBJ1-1; possible D gene TRBD1, 5 bases. The CDR3 spans 16 residues. Germline values: CDR1 SGHTA, CDR2 FQGNSA. V shed 7 bases and J shed 4 bases, with 22 bases lying between them. The CDR3 sequence is CASTSGGRVRSTEAFF. The CDR3 nucleotides read TGTGCCAGCACCTCGGGGGGGAGGGTAAGAAGCACTGAAGCTTTCTTT. The full variable domain, with the rest looked up from reference TRBV7-2 and TRBJ1-1, is GAGVSQSPSNKVTEKGKDVELRCDPISGHTALYWYRQSLGQGLEFLIYFQGNSAPDKSGLPSDRFSAERTGGSVSTLTIQRTQQEDSAVYLCASTSGGRVRSTEAFFGQGTRLTVV.

This clonotype has just one count. The genes are TRBV2 and TRBJ1-5, with a weak D call TRBD1 (5 bases). There are 16 residues in the CDR3. Germline CDR1 is SNHLY and CDR2 is FYNNEI. V was trimmed by 6 bases and J by 0 bases, leaving 15 bases between them. The CDR3 is CASSKTGFYSNQPQHF. The CDR3 DNA reads as TGTGCCAGCAGCAAAACAGGTTTTTATAGCAATCAGCCCCAGCATTTT.

A few counts support this clonotype. The CDR3, as DNA: TGTGCCATAACTAGCGGGGGTTCGGATGAGCAGTTCTTC. The encoded protein is CAITSGGSDEQFF. The chain joins TRBV10-3 to TRBJ2-1, with 11 bases aligning to TRBD2. J lost 8 bases, V lost 9 bases, and 6 bases had no gene match. This CDR3 has 13 amino acids. Germline V CDR1 and CDR2: ENHRY, SYGVKD.

Only a few counts were recorded for this clonotype. This sequence joins TRBV4-2 and TRBJ2-5; TRBD1 matches 10 bases. The germline gives CDR1 LGHNA, CDR2 YNFKEQ. With V trimmed by 1 base and J by 5 bases, 1 base remained unmatched. The CDR3 runs 14 residues. CDR3 sequence reads: CASSQGDRGETQYF. Here the CDR3 DNA reads TGTGCCAGCAGCCAAGGGGACAGGGGTGAGACCCAGTACTTC.

This chain connects TRBV7-3 to TRBJ1-2, with 8 positions matching TRBD1. The CDR3 loop spans 18 amino acids. J gave up 6 bases and V 1 base, and 16 bases lay outside the gene matches. The germline V gene encodes CDR1 SGHTA and CDR2 FQGTGA. CDR3 DNA sequence: TGTGCCAGCAGCTTAAGTGCCCACGGGGCGACAGGGGCTCATGGCTACACCTTC. Its protein product is CASSLSAHGATGAHGYTF.

J is TRBJ1-2 and V is TRBV18; tentative D call: TRBD1 (5 bases). The CDR3 sequence is 14 residues long. V was clipped by 4 bases and J by 4 bases, with 13 bases between them. The germline V gene encodes CDR1 KGHSH and CDR2 LQKENI. The CDR3: CASSQTGRTYGYTF. CDR3 coding DNA: TGTGCCAGCTCACAAACGGGACGGACCTATGGCTACACCTTC.

This chain links TRBV6-2 or TRBV6-3 with TRBJ2-5; 10 nucleotides align to TRBD1. The CDR3 has 18 residues. Losses at the gene ends were 6 bases for V and 3 bases for J; bases not matched to a gene: 16. Germline CDR1 MNHEY, CDR2 SVGEGT. The chain's CDR3 is CASRTGTGAIRGKETQYF. The CDR3 region has the DNA TGTGCCAGCAGGACGGGGACAGGGGCTATTAGGGGAAAAGAGACCCAGTACTTC.

This clonotype turned up a few times. The junction and the germline gene differ at one end; a read error may be behind it. The genes are TRBV27 and TRBJ1-1, with TRBD1 identical over 10 bases. Germline V lookup: CDR1 MNHEY, CDR2 SMNVEV (reference sequence). This CDR3 is 15 amino acids long. CDR3 sequence (DNA): TGCGCCAGCAGTAGGAGCCGGGACAGGGGCACTGAAGCTTTCTTT. This sequence encodes CASSRSRDRGTEAFF.

This clonotype was counted only a few times. The chain employs TRBV5-4 and TRBJ2-3; D is perhaps TRBD1 or TRBD2 (5 bases each). CDR1 and CDR2 (germline): SGHNT, YYREEE (reference sequence). The V end was cut by 2 bases, the J end by 2 bases, with 9 bases between. The length of the CDR3 is 14 residues. DNA for the CDR3: TGTGCCAGCAGCTTCCGGGACCACACAGATACGCAGTATTTT. This gives the protein CASSFRDHTDTQYF.

This clonotype was recorded many times. The chain combines TRBV24-1 with TRBJ2-3, with a weak D call TRBD2 (5 bases). The CDR3 has 13 residues. Germline lookup yields CDR1 KGHDR and CDR2 SFDVKD. With 4 bases removed from V and 7 bases from J, the gap between germline ends came to 11 bases. The CDR3 bases are TGTGCCACCAGTGAAACTAGTATACATACGCAGTATTTT. Protein: CATSETSIHTQYF.

This rearrangement joins TRBV6-6 to TRBJ1-2, with D hard to call. V shed 8 bases and J shed 0 bases, with 16 bases lying between them. CDR3 length equals 15 residues. Looked up from germline, CDR1 is MNHNY and CDR2 is SVGAGI (reference sequence). The CDR3 reads CASCTAAETNYGYTF. CDR3 DNA: TGTGCCAGCTGTACTGCGGCGGAAACTAACTATGGCTACACCTTC.

This sequence joins TRBV5-1 and TRBJ2-5, with 10 bases identical to TRBD1. The J call may be faulty, since TRBJ2-7 better matches the DNA end. CDR1 and CDR2 (germline): SGHRS, YFSETQ. CDR3 length: 14 amino acids. CDR3 loop: CASSGDRGPHEQYF. CDR3 in DNA: TGCGCCAGCAGCGGAGACAGGGGGCCCCACGAGCAGTACTTC.

This clonotype has a count of ten or more. V and J are TRBV9 and TRBJ2-7; D is unresolved. The CDR3 is made up of 15 amino acids. Germline CDR1 SGDLS, CDR2 YYNGEE. Trimming pared 0 bases from V and 2 bases from J, leaving 12 bases between. This CDR3 reads CASSVGLTFPYEQYF. For the CDR3, the DNA is TGTGCCAGCAGCGTAGGATTAACATTCCCCTACGAGCAGTACTTC.

This clonotype came up a few times. J is TRBJ1-6 and V is TRBV6-2 or TRBV6-3; 7 bases map to TRBD1. CDR3 size: 15 residues. Germline V CDR1 and CDR2: MNHEY, SVGEGT. Germline trimming cut 6 bases from V and 5 bases from J; bases unmatched to any gene: 7. CDR3 coding DNA: TGTGCCAGCAGCCCGGGACAGCCGGATAATTCACCCCTCCACTTT. Protein product: CASSPGQPDNSPLHF.

In the case of this clonotype: One junction end disagrees with the germline gene, perhaps due to a read error. The rearrangement links TRBV18 to TRBJ1-3; D is ambiguous. The CDR3 sequence is 16 residues long. The germline CDR1 and CDR2 sequences are KGHSH and LQKENI. As DNA, the CDR3 is TGCGCCAGCTCACCCAATCCAGGAGAAGGCGCAAACACCATATATTTT. This codes for CASSPNPGEGANTIYF.

This sequence joins TRBV20-1 and TRBJ2-2; D remains unclear. Trimming shortened V by 1 base and J by 4 bases, and 10 bases separated the two germline ends. Per the germline V gene, CDR1 is DFQATT and CDR2 is SNEGSKA (reference sequence). The length of the CDR3 is 14 residues. CDR3 sequence (DNA): TGCAGTGCTAGAGTCCGTCTGACCACCGGGGAGCTGTTTTTT. This gives the protein CSARVRLTTGELFF.

The rearrangement joins TRBV5-4 to TRBJ2-5; D tentatively fits TRBD1 or TRBD2 (5 bases each). This CDR3 is 16 amino acids long. Per germline, CDR1 SGHNT and CDR2 YYREEE (reference sequence). Trimming removed 4 bases from V and 3 bases from J, with 19 bases in between. In DNA, the CDR3 is TGTGCCAGCAGCCGCCGCGCCGGGACGCAGGAAGAGACCCAGTACTTC. Translation: CASSRRAGTQEETQYF.

This clonotype was seen a handful of times. The chain couples TRBV3-1 to TRBJ2-6; a possible D gene is TRBD2 (6 bases). V gave up 0 bases and J gave up 0 bases, with 12 bases separating them. Germline V gene lookup returns CDR1 LGHDT and CDR2 YNNKEL (reference sequence). This CDR3 is built from 18 residues. CDR3 nucleotides: TGTGCCAGCAGCCAAGAGGACGGGAGATTCTCTGGGGCCAACGTCCTGACTTTC. Translated: CASSQEDGRFSGANVLTF.

On this clonotype itself: A junction boundary mismatches the germline segment, possibly from a read error. The J gene is TRBJ1-4, the V gene TRBV4-3; D may be TRBD1 (6 bases). Germline V gene sequence: CDR1 LGHNA, CDR2 YSLEER. The CDR3 loop spans 14 amino acids. CDR3 bases: TGCGCCTGTAGCCAAGGGGGGGCAGATGAAAAGCTGTTTTTT. Its protein product is CACSQGGADEKLFF.